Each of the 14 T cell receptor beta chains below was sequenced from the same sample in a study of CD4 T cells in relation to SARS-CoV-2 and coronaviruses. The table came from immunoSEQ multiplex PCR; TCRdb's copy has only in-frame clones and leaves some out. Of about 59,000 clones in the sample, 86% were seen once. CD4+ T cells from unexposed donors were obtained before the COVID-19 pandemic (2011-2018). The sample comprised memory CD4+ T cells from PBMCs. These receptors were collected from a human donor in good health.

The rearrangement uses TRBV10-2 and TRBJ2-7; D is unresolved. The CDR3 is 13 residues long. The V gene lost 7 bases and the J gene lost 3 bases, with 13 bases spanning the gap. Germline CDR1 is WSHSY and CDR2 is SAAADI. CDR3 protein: CASMDPLLYEQYF. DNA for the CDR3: TGCGCCAGCATGGACCCTCTACTCTACGAGCAGTACTTC.

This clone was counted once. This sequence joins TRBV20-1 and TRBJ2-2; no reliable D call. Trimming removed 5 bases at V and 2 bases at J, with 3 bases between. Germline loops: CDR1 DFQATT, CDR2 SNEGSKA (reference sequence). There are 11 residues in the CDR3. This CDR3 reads CSAPNTGELFF. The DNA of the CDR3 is TGCAGTGCTCCCAACACCGGGGAGCTGTTTTTT.

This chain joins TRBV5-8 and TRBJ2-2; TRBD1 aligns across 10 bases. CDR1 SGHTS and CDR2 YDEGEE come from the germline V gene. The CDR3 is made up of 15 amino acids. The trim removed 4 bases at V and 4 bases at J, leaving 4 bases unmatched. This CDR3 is CASSPGTGVTGELFF. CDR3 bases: TGTGCCAGCAGCCCCGGGACAGGGGTCACCGGGGAGCTGTTTTTT.

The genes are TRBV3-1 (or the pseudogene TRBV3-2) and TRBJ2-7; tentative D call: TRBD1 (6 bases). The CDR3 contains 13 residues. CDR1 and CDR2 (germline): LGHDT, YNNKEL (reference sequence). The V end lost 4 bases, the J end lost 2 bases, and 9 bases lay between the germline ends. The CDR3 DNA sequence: TGTGCCAGCAGCCTCTCAGGGGCCTACGAGCAGTACTTC. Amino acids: CASSLSGAYEQYF.

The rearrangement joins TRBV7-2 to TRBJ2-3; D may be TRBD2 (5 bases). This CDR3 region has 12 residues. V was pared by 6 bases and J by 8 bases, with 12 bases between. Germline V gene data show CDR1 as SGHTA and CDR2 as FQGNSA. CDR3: CASRTGVSTQYF. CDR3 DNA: TGTGCCAGCAGGACCGGGGTATCTACGCAGTATTTT.

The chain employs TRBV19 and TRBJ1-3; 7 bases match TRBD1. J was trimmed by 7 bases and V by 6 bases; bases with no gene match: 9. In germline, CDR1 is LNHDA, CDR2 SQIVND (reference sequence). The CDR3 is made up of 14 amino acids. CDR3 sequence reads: CASSRDSGLNTIYF. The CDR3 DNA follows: TGTGCCAGTAGCCGGGACAGCGGATTGAACACCATATATTTT.

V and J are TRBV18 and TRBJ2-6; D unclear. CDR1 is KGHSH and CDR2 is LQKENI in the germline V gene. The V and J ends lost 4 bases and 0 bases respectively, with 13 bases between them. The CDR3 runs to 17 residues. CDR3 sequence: CASSLNGGPSGANVLTF. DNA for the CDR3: TGTGCCAGCTCACTAAACGGCGGACCCTCTGGGGCCAACGTCCTGACTTTC.

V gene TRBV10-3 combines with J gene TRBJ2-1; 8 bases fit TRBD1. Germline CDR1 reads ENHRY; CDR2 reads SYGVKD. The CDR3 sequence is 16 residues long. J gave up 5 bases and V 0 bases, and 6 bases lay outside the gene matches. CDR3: CAISESRQGANNEQFF. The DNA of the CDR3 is TGTGCCATCAGTGAGTCGAGGCAGGGGGCCAACAATGAGCAGTTCTTC.

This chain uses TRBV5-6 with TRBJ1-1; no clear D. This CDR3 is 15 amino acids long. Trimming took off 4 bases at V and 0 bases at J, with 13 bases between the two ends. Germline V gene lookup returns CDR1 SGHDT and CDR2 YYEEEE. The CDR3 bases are TGTGCCAGCAGCCGGGGTGGGATGATGAACACTGAAGCTTTCTTT. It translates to CASSRGGMMNTEAFF.

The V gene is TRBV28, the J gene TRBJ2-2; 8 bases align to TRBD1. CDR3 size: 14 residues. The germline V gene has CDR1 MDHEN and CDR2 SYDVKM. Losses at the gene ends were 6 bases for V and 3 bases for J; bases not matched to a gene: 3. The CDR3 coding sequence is TGTGCCAGCAGGGCAGGGGGCGACACCGGGGAGCTGTTTTTT. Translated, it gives CASRAGGDTGELFF.

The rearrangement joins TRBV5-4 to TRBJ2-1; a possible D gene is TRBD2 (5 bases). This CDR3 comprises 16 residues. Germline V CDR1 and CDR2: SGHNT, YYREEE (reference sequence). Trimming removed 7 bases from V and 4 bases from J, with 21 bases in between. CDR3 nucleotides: TGTGCCAGCTTTCTCCTCCGAAGCGGAGCTTACAATGAGCAGTTCTTC. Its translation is CASFLLRSGAYNEQFF.

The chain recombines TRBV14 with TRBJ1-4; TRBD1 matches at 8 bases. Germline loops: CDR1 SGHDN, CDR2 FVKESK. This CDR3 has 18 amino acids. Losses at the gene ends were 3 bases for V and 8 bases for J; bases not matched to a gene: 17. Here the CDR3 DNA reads TGTGCCAGCAGCCACGGAGGGACAGGAAGGCCCGGAGTAGAAAAACTGTTTTTT. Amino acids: CASSHGGTGRPGVEKLFF.

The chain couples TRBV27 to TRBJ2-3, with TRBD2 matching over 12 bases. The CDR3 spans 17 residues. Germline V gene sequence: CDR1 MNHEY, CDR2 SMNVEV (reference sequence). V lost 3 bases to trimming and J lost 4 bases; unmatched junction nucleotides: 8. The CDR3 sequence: CASSFSSGRAAADTQYF. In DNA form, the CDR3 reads TGTGCCAGCAGTTTTTCTAGCGGGAGGGCTGCGGCAGATACGCAGTATTTT.

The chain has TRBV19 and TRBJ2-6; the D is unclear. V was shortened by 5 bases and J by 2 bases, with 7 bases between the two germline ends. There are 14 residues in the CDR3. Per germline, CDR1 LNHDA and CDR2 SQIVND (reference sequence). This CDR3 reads CASSSSPGANVLTF. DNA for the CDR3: TGTGCCAGTAGTTCGTCCCCTGGGGCCAACGTCCTGACTTTC.